Below, one TCR beta chain is given with its context. What it recognizes is unknown. Whereas donors were nominally healthy upon sampling, unrecorded immune exposures were probable. The PCR had 60 Vbeta and 13 Jbeta primers. Produced via immunoSEQ multiplex PCR; TCRdb's table is partial and in-frame only. Here the sample spans about 150,000 clones, under 80% being singletons. The CDR3 covers 17 residues. CDR1 and CDR2 from the germline V gene are MDHEN and SYDVKM. V lost 5 bases to trimming and J lost 1 base; unmatched junction nucleotides: 9. The data stem from a study of cytomegalovirus exposure and HLA in healthy donors. Overall study results and limits: In vitro experiments confirmed that a few CMV-associated chains were specific for CMV antigens.

Sequencing was done on a sample of PBMCs. This sequence was found in a young man in good health and CMV-seronegative. The chain recombines TRBV28 with TRBJ1-5; 9 bases line up with TRBD1. CDR3 bases: TGTGCCAGCAGTCCTCGGACAGGGGTCGCGAGCAATCAGCCCCAGCATTTT. Translating gives CASSPRTGVASNQPQHF.